This TCR beta chain emerged from a study of beta chain features in type 1 diabetes. Remarks on this clone: No antigen is known for it.

The CDR3 is made up of 17 amino acids. V lost 3 bases, J lost 4 bases, and 12 bases stayed unmatched. Germline V gene data show CDR1 as SGHNT and CDR2 as YYREEE (reference sequence). The isolated RNA, all of it, was reverse transcribed, so expressed TCRB transcripts were what got sequenced. Clones were sequenced by immunoSEQ multiplex PCR, and TCRdb holds only the in-frame ones, with some missing. The sample comprises roughly 170,000 clones, about 13% of which are singletons, and approximately 0.62% rests with the top ten. Study results and limitations: High-TCR-expressing cells could be over-represented by cDNA sequencing. A pattern of fewer insertions and more deletions at VDJ junctions was seen in type 1 diabetes patients.

CD4+ cells of the naive, central memory, regulatory and stem cell-like memory types were sorted via CD45RO/CCR7/CD25/CD127/CD95/CD27. Without exception, sorted populations had purity beyond 95%. The origin of this receptor is a woman in her late teens or twenties in good health. The chain recombines TRBV5-4 with TRBJ2-3, with 9 nucleotides matching TRBD2. Sequencing input: central memory CD4+ T cells from blood. CDR3 loop: CASSSRGSGRAADTQYF. In DNA, the CDR3 is TGTGCCAGCAGCTCCCGGGGTAGCGGGAGAGCGGCAGATACGCAGTATTTT.